This TCR beta chain was recovered during a study of beta chain features in type 1 diabetes. CD45RO/CCR7/CD25/CD127/CD95/CD27 separated CD4+ naive, central memory, regulatory and stem cell-like memory cells by sorting. CDR1 and CDR2 (germline): SGHRS, YFSETQ. V was shortened by 0 bases and J by 2 bases, with 8 bases between the two germline ends. This CDR3 spans 15 amino acids. General observations from the study: Across all four CD4+ subsets, people with type 1 diabetes showed modestly shorter TCRB CDR3s.

Investigators reverse transcribed all isolated RNA, so they sequenced expressed TCRB transcripts. The method was immunoSEQ multiplex PCR; TCRdb's version includes in-frame clones alone and lacks a portion of them. The data show over 15,000 clones, more than 60% seen once. To note about this clone: Its target is unknown.

V is TRBV5-1 and J is TRBJ2-2, with D perhaps TRBD2 (6 bases). The clonotype comes from a man aged 25-45 years with type 1 diabetes. Sequenced input: Tregs from blood. The CDR3 sequence is CASSLDGRNTGELFF. The CDR3 DNA reads TGCGCCAGCAGCTTGGACGGGAGAAACACCGGGGAGCTGTTTTTT.